This entry describes one T cell receptor beta chain. CDR3 size: 15 residues. CDR1 is MNHEY and CDR2 is SVGEGT in the germline V gene. Trimming cost V 2 bases and J 0 bases, with 10 bases left between them. Per the authors' pipeline: Amplification of reference gene primers provided the estimated nucleated cell counts. The method was immunoSEQ multiplex PCR; TCRdb's version includes in-frame clones alone and lacks a portion of them. The D gene and trimming were derived from the DNA, and the V and J assignments and clone size from that table. Of 220,000 or so clones listed, 86% are singletons. The sample belongs to a study of blood T cell repertoires in COVID-19. Study at large: Researchers got acute and convalescent COVID-19 samples from the United States, Italy and Spain. The analysed material was cDNA or gDNA that came from T cells, B-cell-depleted T cells, or PBMCs.

Those enrolled in Seattle joined during active infection and were followed longitudinally afterward. The source is a woman in her 50s with COVID-19, enrolled during active disease. J is TRBJ2-5 and V is TRBV6-2 or TRBV6-3; no definite D call. The sequenced sample consisted of peripheral blood. CDR3 region: CASSYPDTYQETQYF. The CDR3 DNA reads TGTGCCAGCAGTTACCCCGACACCTACCAAGAGACCCAGTACTTC.